A selection of T cell receptor beta chains follows, all from one sample in a study of blood T cell repertoires in COVID-19. The method was immunoSEQ multiplex PCR; TCRdb's version includes in-frame clones alone and lacks a portion of them. Of more than 100,000 clones listed, around 88% are singletons. The material sequenced was peripheral blood. The receptors derive from a woman in her 50s with active or convalescent COVID-19. CDR3s include the opening cysteine and the closing phenylalanine or tryptophan. The D gene is left open where the match is weak.

length: 14; V: TRBV7-3; J: TRBJ1-2; D: TRBD1; DNA: TGTGCCAGCAGCTGGACAGGGGCCGGGGACGGCTACACCTTC; CDR3: CASSWTGAGDGYTF
length: 16; V: TRBV18; J: TRBJ2-1; D: .; DNA: TGTGCCAGCTCACCACCCAGCCAGGGCCCCTACAATGAGCAGTTCTTC; CDR3: CASSPPSQGPYNEQFF
length: 16; V: TRBV29-1; J: TRBJ2-7; D: .; DNA: TGCAGCGTTGAGTTCGGGCTAGCGCAACCACTCGGCGAGCAGTACTTC; CDR3: CSVEFGLAQPLGEQYF
length: 12; V: TRBV5-6; J: TRBJ1-2; D: TRBD1; DNA: TGTGCCAGCAACAGACAGGGGTATGGCTACACCTTC; CDR3: CASNRQGYGYTF
length: 16; V: TRBV5-1; J: TRBJ2-3; D: TRBD1; DNA: TGCGCCAGCAGCTTGGAGTCAGGGGGCGCGTCAGATACGCAGTATTTT; CDR3: CASSLESGGASDTQYF
length: 14; V: TRBV5-5; J: TRBJ2-7; D: TRBD1; DNA: TGTGCCAGCAGCTTACGGACAGGGACCTACGAGCAGTACTTC; CDR3: CASSLRTGTYEQYF
length: 13; V: TRBV7-2; J: TRBJ2-5; D: .; DNA: TGTGCCAGCAGCTTAGTTCGAGAAGAGACCCAGTACTTC; CDR3: CASSLVREETQYF
length: 12; V: TRBV7-2; J: TRBJ2-3; D: .; DNA: TGTGCCAGCAGCTTTATCACAGATACGCAGTATTTT; CDR3: CASSFITDTQYF
length: 16; V: TRBV28; J: TRBJ2-2; D: TRBD1; DNA: TGTGCCAGCAGTTTAGTGACAGGGAGGAACACCGGGGAGCTGTTTTTT; CDR3: CASSLVTGRNTGELFF
length: 15; V: TRBV6-2/TRBV6-3; J: TRBJ2-2; D: .; DNA: TGTGCCAGCAGTTACTTCGGCGGGGCCACCGGGGAGCTGTTTTTT; CDR3: CASSYFGGATGELFF
length: 17; V: TRBV5-1; J: TRBJ2-1; D: .; DNA: TGCGCCAGCGCTGTAGTGGCCAGGGCCGACCCCACATGGGGGCAGTTCTTC; CDR3: CASAVVARADPTWGQFF
length: 15; V: TRBV6-5; J: TRBJ1-1; D: .; DNA: TGTGCCAGCAGTTACTCATCGGGAGGTAGCACTGAAGCTTTCTTT; CDR3: CASSYSSGGSTEAFF
length: 14; V: TRBV5-1; J: TRBJ1-2; D: TRBD1; DNA: TGCGCCAGCAGCTTGGACAGGGGGAACTATGGCTACACCTTC; CDR3: CASSLDRGNYGYTF
length: 18; V: TRBV5-4; J: TRBJ2-2; D: TRBD2; DNA: TGTGCCAGCAGCCCGGGACTAGCGGGAGGGCCGGGCACCGGGGAGCTGTTTTTT; CDR3: CASSPGLAGGPGTGELFF
length: 15; V: TRBV4-3; J: TRBJ1-4; D: .; DNA: TGCGCCAGCAGCCAATACGGTGGAGGGGACGAAAAACTGTTTTTT; CDR3: CASSQYGGGDEKLFF
length: 17; V: TRBV24-1; J: TRBJ1-4; D: TRBD1; DNA: TGTGCCACCAGTGAGCGACAGGGGGGGGGCACTAATGAAAAACTGTTTTTT; CDR3: CATSERQGGGTNEKLFF
length: 14; V: TRBV5-1; J: TRBJ1-1; D: TRBD1; DNA: TGCGCCAGCAGCTTTGAGACAGGGGGAACTGAAGCTTTCTTT; CDR3: CASSFETGGTEAFF
length: 14; V: TRBV3-1/TRBV3-2; J: TRBJ2-2; D: .; DNA: TGTGCCAGCCGAAGGGGGGGGAACACCGGGGAGCTGTTTTTT; CDR3: CASRRGGNTGELFF
length: 13; V: TRBV2; J: TRBJ1-2; D: TRBD1; DNA: TGTGCCAGCAGGAGGCTTAGGGGGCGAGGCTACACCTTC; CDR3: CASRRLRGRGYTF
length: 15; V: TRBV5-4; J: TRBJ2-7; D: TRBD2; DNA: TGTGCCAGCAGCCCCGGGGGAGGGAGGGCCTACGAGCAGTACTTC; CDR3: CASSPGGGRAYEQYF
length: 13; V: TRBV28; J: TRBJ1-1; D: TRBD1; DNA: TGTGCCAGCAGTCCTGGGACAGGGATTAAAGCTTTCTTT; CDR3: CASSPGTGIKAFF
length: 15; V: TRBV10-3; J: TRBJ2-1; D: TRBD2; DNA: TGTGCCATCAGTGGCGGACTAGCGGGAGTCGATGAGCAGTTCTTC; CDR3: CAISGGLAGVDEQFF
length: 13; V: TRBV18; J: TRBJ2-1; D: TRBD2; DNA: TGTGCCAGCTCACCACCGTCTAGCGGTGAGCAGTTCTTC; CDR3: CASSPPSSGEQFF
length: 15; V: TRBV19; J: TRBJ2-5; D: TRBD2; DNA: TGTGCCAGTAGGCAAACTAGCGGGCCGCAAGAGACCCAGTACTTC; CDR3: CASRQTSGPQETQYF
length: 15; V: TRBV19; J: TRBJ2-1; D: .; DNA: TGTGCCAGTAGTATAGCACACATTGTTATCGATGAGCAGTTCTTC; CDR3: CASSIAHIVIDEQFF
length: 18; V: TRBV28; J: TRBJ2-5; D: TRBD2; DNA: TGTGCCAGCAGGCGGGACACGGGGACTAGCGGGAGCTGGGAGACCCAGTACTTC; CDR3: CASRRDTGTSGSWETQYF
length: 17; V: TRBV19; J: TRBJ2-3; D: TRBD1; DNA: TGTGCCAGTAGTGCTTACAGGCAGGGGGCCTCCACAGATACGCAGTATTTT; CDR3: CASSAYRQGASTDTQYF
length: 12; V: TRBV5-5; J: TRBJ2-1; D: .; DNA: TGTGCCAGCAGCTTGGTTATGGCTGAGCAGTTCTTC; CDR3: CASSLVMAEQFF
length: 18; V: TRBV24-1; J: TRBJ2-1; D: TRBD2; DNA: TGTGCCACCAGTGATTCTAGCGGGAGAAGGGGGTTTGACAATGAGCAGTTCTTC; CDR3: CATSDSSGRRGFDNEQFF
length: 15; V: TRBV11-2; J: TRBJ2-7; D: .; DNA: TGTGCCAGCAGCTCCAAAGAGGGAACCTACTACGAGCAGTACTTC; CDR3: CASSSKEGTYYEQYF